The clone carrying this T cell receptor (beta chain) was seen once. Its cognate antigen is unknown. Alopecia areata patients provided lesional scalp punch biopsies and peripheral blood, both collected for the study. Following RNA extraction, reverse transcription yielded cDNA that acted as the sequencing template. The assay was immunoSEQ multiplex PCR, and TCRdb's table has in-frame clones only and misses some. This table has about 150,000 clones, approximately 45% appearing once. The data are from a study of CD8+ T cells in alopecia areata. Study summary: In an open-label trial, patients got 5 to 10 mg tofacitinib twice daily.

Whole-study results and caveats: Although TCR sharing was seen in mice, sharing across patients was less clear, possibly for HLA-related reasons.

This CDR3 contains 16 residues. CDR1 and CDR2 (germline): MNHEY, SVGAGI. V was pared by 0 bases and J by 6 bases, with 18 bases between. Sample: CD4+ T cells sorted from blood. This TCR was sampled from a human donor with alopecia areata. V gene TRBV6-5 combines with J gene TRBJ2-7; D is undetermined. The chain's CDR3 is CASSYSIAGTNPEQYF. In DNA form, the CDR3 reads TGTGCCAGCAGTTACTCGATCGCTGGTACGAACCCCGAGCAGTACTTC.